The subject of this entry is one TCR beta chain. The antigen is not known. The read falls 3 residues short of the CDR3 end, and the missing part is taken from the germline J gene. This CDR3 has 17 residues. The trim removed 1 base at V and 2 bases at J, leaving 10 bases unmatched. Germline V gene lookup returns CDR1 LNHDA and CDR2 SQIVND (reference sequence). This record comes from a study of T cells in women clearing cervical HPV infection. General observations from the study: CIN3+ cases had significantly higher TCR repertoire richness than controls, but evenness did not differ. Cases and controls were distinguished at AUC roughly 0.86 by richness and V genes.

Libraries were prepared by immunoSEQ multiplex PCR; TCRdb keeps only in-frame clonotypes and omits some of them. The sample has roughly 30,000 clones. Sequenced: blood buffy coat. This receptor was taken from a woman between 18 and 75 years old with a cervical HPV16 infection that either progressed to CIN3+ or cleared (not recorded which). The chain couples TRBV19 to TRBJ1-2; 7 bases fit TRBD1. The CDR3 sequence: CASSIVGDSELNYGYTF. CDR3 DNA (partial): TGTGCCAGTAGTATAGTAGGGGACAGCGAATTAAACTATGGC.